This T cell receptor beta chain was recorded in a study of T cells expressing NK-cell markers. Study summary: Most of the eight sequenced donors were classified as HCMV-seropositive, and one was classified as seronegative.

On this clonotype: Its specificity is unknown.

Overall study findings and caveats: Among a handful of donors, these clonotypes also ranked first in the CD3+CD56-NKG2C+ fraction.

Reanalyzing the 5' RACE reads, TCRdb keeps one entry per CDR3 protein, without DNA. Found here are roughly 450,000 distinct CDR3 sequences; the top ten clones hold approximately 1.5%. The source material was blood T cells: a sorted CD56 or NKG2C T cell subset, CD4+ or CD8+ T cells, or bulk PBMC T cells (not recorded which). The clonotype was recovered from a woman between 45 and 65 years old in good health.

This CDR3 is CASSPTSFVEQFF. The chain uses TRBV7-9 and TRBJ2-1; TCRdb reports TRBD2, a call that lacks DNA to check it against. CDR1 is SEHNR and CDR2 is FQNEAQ in the germline V gene (reference sequence). The CDR3 runs to 13 residues.